This T cell receptor (beta chain) was captured by sequencing in a study of post-analysis software for immune sequencing data. Across the study: The study covered relapsing-remitting, secondary progressive and progressive-relapsing courses of multiple sclerosis. Study-wide findings and caveats: With F measure, samples from one preparation batch clustered together strongly. Those with multiple sclerosis, the patient group, showed significantly lower normalized Chao1 diversity than controls.

The TCR beta cDNA libraries contained unique molecular identifiers. TCRdb reanalysed the PCR reads using MiXCR and keeps one entry per CDR3 protein. The repertoire consists of roughly 800,000 distinct CDR3 sequences, with approximately 30% occurring once and the leading ten covering under 0.7%. In this sample, this clonotype turned up many times. Its cognate antigen is unknown. The material sequenced was blood. This receptor was identified in a girl aged 10 to 17 with multiple sclerosis.

Written as DNA, the CDR3 is TGCGCCAGCAGCAACCAGGGACGTGCCTACGAGCAGTACTTC. Translation gives CASSNQGRAYEQYF. V gene TRBV5-1 combines with J gene TRBJ2-7; possibly TRBD1 or TRBD2 for D (5 bases each). Germline loops: CDR1 SGHRS, CDR2 YFSETQ. Trimming took 4 bases from V and 2 from J, leaving 13 bases between them. This CDR3 comprises 14 residues.